This passage covers 25 T cell receptor beta chains from one sample sequenced in a study of patients and donors after allogeneic stem cell transplantation. One entry per CDR3 protein, called by TCRdb with MiXCR from the RT-PCR reads. The table has about 100,000 distinct CDR3 sequences, approximately 40% seen once. Sequences were obtained from blood, either unsorted or a sorted T cell fraction (not recorded which). The receptor source for this set is a human donor who was either an allogeneic HSCT recipient or a stem cell or donor lymphocyte infusion donor (not recorded which). It is not recorded whose cells these are; they may come from a transplant donor.

The chain carries TRBV11-2 and TRBJ1-2; D may be TRBD1 (6 bases). CDR3 size: 14 residues. The germline CDR1 and CDR2 sequences are SGHAT and FQNNGV. The germline V and J ends were trimmed by 1 base and 6 bases, with 12 bases remaining between them. The CDR3 here is CASSLGQGRDGYTF. Written as DNA, the CDR3 is TGTGCCAGCAGCTTAGGCCAGGGGCGGGATGGCTACACCTTC.

This clonotype was picked up many times. The rearrangement joins TRBV12-3 or TRBV12-4 to TRBJ2-5; TRBD1 matches at 8 bases. CDR3 length: 13 amino acids. J gave up 4 bases and V 6 bases, and 4 bases lay outside the gene matches. The chain's CDR3 is CASSGQGRETQYF. The CDR3 DNA follows: TGTGCCAGCAGCGGACAGGGACGAGAGACCCAGTACTTC.

The rearrangement joins TRBV3-1 to TRBJ2-4; 12 nucleotides line up with TRBD2. Unmatched junction bases numbered 7, after V lost 3 bases and J lost 1 base. Germline CDR1 LGHDT, CDR2 YNNKEL (reference sequence). This CDR3 has 18 residues. Here the CDR3 DNA reads TGTGCCAGCAGCCACGGGACTAGCGGGCTTCTGGCCAAAAACATTCAGTACTTC. Its protein is CASSHGTSGLLAKNIQYF.

The J gene is TRBJ2-1, the V gene TRBV7-9, with TRBD2 matching 9 bases. Germline V gene data show CDR1 as SEHNR and CDR2 as FQNEAQ (reference sequence). Losses at the gene ends were 4 bases for V and 3 bases for J; bases not matched to a gene: 4. The CDR3 covers 15 residues. CDR3 residues: CASSYGTSSYNEQFF. The CDR3 DNA sequence: TGTGCCAGCAGCTATGGGACTAGCAGCTACAATGAGCAGTTCTTC.

The genes are TRBV7-2 and TRBJ2-4; 7 bases map to TRBD1. The CDR3 is made up of 16 amino acids. V lost 5 bases and J lost 6; bases outside the gene matches: 13. CDR1 SGHTA and CDR2 FQGNSA come from the germline V gene. CDR3 sequence reads: CASSIGPGGRRNIQYF. CDR3 nucleotides: TGTGCCAGCAGCATCGGACCAGGGGGTAGGAGAAACATTCAGTACTTC. The full variable domain, its missing parts supplied by reference TRBV7-2 and TRBJ2-4, is GAGVSQSPSNKVTEKGKDVELRCDPISGHTALYWYRQSLGQGLEFLIYFQGNSAPDKSGLPSDRFSAERTGGSVSTLTIQRTQQEDSAVYLCASSIGPGGRRNIQYFGAGTRLSVL.

V usage is TRBV7-8 and J usage is TRBJ2-1; D not resolved. Between the trimmed V and J ends, which lost 3 bases and 1 base, there was a span of 10 bases. There are 15 residues in the CDR3. Germline V gives CDR1 SGHVS, CDR2 FQNEAQ. The CDR3 sequence: CASSLTGDSYNEQFF. Here the CDR3 DNA reads TGTGCCAGCAGCTTGACGGGCGATTCCTACAATGAGCAGTTCTTC. The full variable domain, rest sourced from reference TRBV7-8 and TRBJ2-1, is GAGVSQSPRYKVAKRGQDVALRCDPISGHVSLFWYQQALGQGPEFLTYFQNEAQLDKSGLPSDRFFAERPEGSVSTLKIQRTQQEDSAVYLCASSLTGDSYNEQFFGPGTRLTVL.

The CDR3 DNA follows: TGTGCCAGCAGCCAAGTAGGCCTGGGACAGGATAATTCACCCCTCCACTTT. Translation gives CASSQVGLGQDNSPLHF. The V call is TRBV3-2, the J call TRBJ1-6; the D call of TRBD1 is as the table states it, not checked on the DNA. TRBV3-2 is assigned pseudogene status. The CDR3 spans 17 residues.

This clonotype occurred a few times. This chain uses TRBV29-1 with TRBJ2-2, with D possibly matching TRBD2 (5 bases). The germline CDR1 and CDR2 sequences are SQVTM and ANQGSEA. V lost 4 bases and J 0 bases, leaving 12 bases between the germline ends. The CDR3 loop spans 15 amino acids. CDR3 in amino acids: CSVGSGKTNTGELFF. CDR3 in DNA: TGCAGCGTTGGGTCGGGGAAGACGAACACCGGGGAGCTGTTTTTT.

This chain joins TRBV11-2 and TRBJ2-1; D call uncertain. The V gene's germline CDR1 is SGHAT and CDR2 FQNNGV. V shed 4 bases and J shed 11 bases, with 6 bases lying between them. The CDR3 has 10 residues. The chain's CDR3 is CASSSRKQFF. DNA for the CDR3: TGTGCCAGCAGCTCCCGCAAGCAGTTCTTC.

CDR3 in amino acids: CASSLVGTGRTEAFF. CDR3 DNA: TGTGCCAGCAGCTTAGTTGGGACAGGGAGGACTGAAGCTTTCTTT. The chain links TRBV7-2 to TRBJ1-1; 9 positions agree with TRBD1. Germline-derived CDR1 and CDR2 are SGHTA and FQGNSA. Trimming took 1 base from V and 5 from J; bases not matched to a gene: 5. This CDR3 has 15 amino acids.

This clonotype was observed many times. V and J are TRBV28 and TRBJ1-2; no definite D call. Germline CDR1 MDHEN, CDR2 SYDVKM. This CDR3 has 12 amino acids. V was pared by 6 bases and J by 5 bases, with 10 bases between. CDR3 DNA: TGTGCCAGCAGCCAGATAGGGTATGGCTACACCTTC. It specifies CASSQIGYGYTF.

The chain recombines TRBV27 with TRBJ1-4; a weak D match, TRBD1 (5 bases). The germline CDR1 and CDR2 sequences are MNHEY and SMNVEV (reference sequence). The CDR3 is 17 residues long. V was clipped by 5 bases and J by 7 bases, with 23 bases between them. CDR3 in amino acids: CASSPSGFVARSEKLFF. DNA for the CDR3: TGTGCCAGCAGTCCCTCAGGGTTTGTAGCGCGTAGTGAAAAACTGTTTTTT.

This clonotype was seen ten or more times. V usage is TRBV5-1 and J usage is TRBJ1-2, with 7 bases identical to TRBD1. CDR1 and CDR2 from the germline V gene are SGHRS and YFSETQ. The CDR3 sequence is 14 residues long. V trimming: 0 bases; J trimming: 4 bases; junction bases outside the gene matches: 3. The CDR3 sequence is CASSLEGQPYGYTF. CDR3 nucleotides: TGCGCCAGCAGCTTGGAGGGACAGCCCTATGGCTACACCTTC.

This clonotype turned up a few times. V and J are TRBV20-1 and TRBJ2-7; no clear D. The V gene's germline CDR1 is DFQATT and CDR2 SNEGSKA (reference sequence). V was shortened by 7 bases and J by 2 bases, with 6 bases between the two germline ends. This CDR3 is built from 10 residues. For the CDR3, the DNA is TGCAGTGGGGAAACCTACGAGCAGTACTTC. The encoded protein is CSGETYEQYF.

This clonotype turned up a few times. The CDR3 nucleotides read TGTGCCAGCAGTTTAGGGGACTTGAACACTGAAGCTTTCTTT. Translation gives CASSLGDLNTEAFF. The chain recombines TRBV12-3 or TRBV12-4 with TRBJ1-1; perhaps TRBD1 as D (5 bases). Trimming removed 1 base at V and 0 bases at J, with 6 bases between. The CDR3 is 14 residues long.

The V gene is TRBV21-1, the J gene TRBJ2-5; the D call of TRBD1 is as the table states it, not checked on the DNA. TRBV21-1 is annotated as a pseudogene. The CDR3 is 13 amino acids. In nucleotides, the CDR3 is TGTGCCAGCATCGACAGGGGGCGAGAGACCCAGTACTTC. Translation gives CASIDRGRETQYF.

This clonotype has a handful of counts. The chain uses TRBV20-1 and TRBJ2-3, with a tentative D call TRBD2 (6 bases). The V gene lost 5 bases and the J gene lost 0 bases, with 15 bases spanning the gap. The CDR3 extends over 15 amino acids. CDR1 and CDR2 from the germline V gene are DFQATT and SNEGSKA (reference sequence). The chain's CDR3 is CSASAREASTDTQYF. In DNA form, the CDR3 reads TGCAGTGCTTCGGCCAGGGAGGCTAGCACAGATACGCAGTATTTT.

This chain's CDR3 is CASSLRLAVRGNEQFF. As DNA, the CDR3 is TGTGCCAGCAGCCTCCGACTAGCGGTGAGAGGGAATGAGCAGTTCTTC. The gene calls are TRBV11-3 and TRBJ2-1; TRBD2 matches 9 bases. CDR1 is SGHNT and CDR2 is YENEEA in the germline V gene. J was trimmed by 7 bases and V by 5 bases; bases with no gene match: 12. This CDR3 spans 16 amino acids.

V is TRBV12-3 or TRBV12-4 and J is TRBJ2-7, with D uncertain. Between the trimmed V and J ends, which lost 1 base and 3 bases, there was a span of 4 bases. The CDR3 contains 12 residues. CDR3 coding DNA: TGTGCCAGCAGTTTAGTGTACTACGAGCAGTACTTC. It specifies CASSLVYYEQYF.

The chain combines TRBV20-1 with TRBJ2-4; D remains unclear. Germline CDR1 DFQATT, CDR2 SNEGSKA (reference sequence). V shed 7 bases and J shed 3 bases, with 13 bases lying between them. This CDR3 has 13 amino acids. CDR3 nucleotides: TGCAGTGTTACCCGATACGGCAAAAACATTCAGTACTTC. Amino acids: CSVTRYGKNIQYF.

This clonotype was found a few times. V is TRBV20-1 and J is TRBJ1-5; D is unresolved. Germline CDR1 and CDR2: DFQATT and SNEGSKA (reference sequence). This CDR3 comprises 14 residues. V was clipped by 6 bases and J by 0 bases, with 12 bases between them. The CDR3, as DNA: TGCAGTGCCCGGCGTAGGTCTAGCAATCAGCCCCAGCATTTT. Its translation: CSARRRSSNQPQHF.

This rearrangement joins TRBV4-3 to TRBJ1-2; 10 bases agree with TRBD1. The CDR3 spans 17 residues. The germline CDR1 and CDR2 sequences are LGHNA and YSLEER. The J segment lost 4 bases and the V segment lost 0 bases, leaving 8 bases of the junction unmatched. The CDR3 sequence: CASSQDWDRGGTYGYTF. The CDR3 nucleotides are TGCGCCAGCAGCCAAGATTGGGACAGGGGAGGAACCTATGGCTACACCTTC.

This chain links TRBV6-2 or TRBV6-3 with TRBJ2-3, with 9 bases identical to TRBD2. The CDR3 has 13 amino acids. Germline lookup yields CDR1 MNHEY and CDR2 SVGEGT. V shed 2 bases and J 8 bases; nucleotides not matched to a gene: 2. CDR3 protein: CASSYGLASTQYF. DNA of the CDR3: TGTGCCAGCAGTTACGGACTAGCGAGTACGCAGTATTTT.

The chain combines TRBV6-2 or TRBV6-3 with TRBJ2-1; D unclear. Germline V gene sequence: CDR1 MNHEY, CDR2 SVGEGT. This CDR3 contains 14 residues. Trimming shortened V by 6 bases and J by 8 bases, and 17 bases separated the two germline ends. For the CDR3, the DNA is TGTGCCAGCAGCCACGACCAGTTCCGGGATGAGCAGTTCTTC. Its protein is CASSHDQFRDEQFF.

Only a few counts were recorded for this clonotype. This chain uses TRBV4-2 with TRBJ1-1; no clear D gene. V lost 0 bases to trimming and J lost 8 bases, with 4 bases between them. This CDR3 has 11 amino acids. Germline V gene data show CDR1 as LGHNA and CDR2 as YNFKEQ. CDR3 coding DNA: TGTGCCAGCAGCCAAGATCGGGAAGCTTTCTTT. It yields the protein CASSQDREAFF.